This T cell receptor (beta chain) emerged from a study of blood T cell repertoires in COVID-19. Overall study: Material from acute and convalescent COVID-19 was sourced from the United States, Italy and Spain.

Trimming took off 3 bases at V and 0 bases at J, with 10 bases between the two ends. Germline assignment: CDR1 SGHKS and CDR2 YYEKEE (reference sequence). The CDR3 is made up of 15 amino acids. Using immunoSEQ multiplex PCR, the repertoire was profiled, and TCRdb retains in-frame clones only, with some absent. The sample holds fewer than 200,000 clones, roughly 76% seen once. This clone was counted a single time. The Seattle site enrolled patients during active infection and followed them longitudinally. The V call is TRBV5-5, the J call TRBJ1-5; D possibly corresponds to TRBD1 (5 bases). The clonotype originates from an elderly woman with COVID-19, enrolled during active disease. The material sequenced was peripheral blood. CDR3 DNA sequence: TGTGCCAGCAGCTGGACACCTGATAGCAATCAGCCCCAGCATTTT. This sequence encodes CASSWTPDSNQPQHF. The full variable domain, with the rest looked up from reference TRBV5-5 and TRBJ1-5, is DAGVTQSPTHLIKTRGQQVTLRCSPISGHKSVSWYQQVLGQGPQFIFQYYEKEERGRGNFPDRFSARQFPNYSSELNVNALLLGDSALYLCASSWTPDSNQPQHFGDGTRLSIL.